The 22 T cell receptor beta chains below were found in one sample sequenced in a study of blood T cells in healthy people across ages. Primed by a sample-barcoded 5' primer and a J-beta primer mix, a second PCR proceeded for about 6 to 12 cycles. TCRdb recomputed calls from the 5' RACE reads with MiXCR, one row per CDR3 protein. The sample yields approximately 1.5 million distinct CDR3 sequences, 40% to 45% seen once. The sequenced sample was blood. These receptors were collected from a woman between 18 and 30 years old in good health.

This clonotype has only a few counts. The J gene is TRBJ2-2, the V gene TRBV11-3; 7 bases are shared with TRBD2. Germline V gene sequence: CDR1 SGHNT, CDR2 YENEEA. This CDR3 spans 15 amino acids. V dropped 5 bases and J dropped 4; count of bases not matched to a gene: 7. The CDR3 sequence is CASSPRQRGTGELFF. CDR3 in DNA: TGTGCCAGCAGCCCCCGACAGCGGGGCACCGGGGAGCTGTTTTTT.

J is TRBJ2-3 and V is TRBV7-2; D may be TRBD1 or TRBD2 (6 bases each). The CDR3 loop spans 17 amino acids. V was cut by 4 bases and J by 0 bases, with 17 bases left in between. Per the germline V gene, CDR1 is SGHTA and CDR2 is FQGNSA. CDR3 sequence: CASSSPSRGGSTDTQYF. The CDR3 bases are TGTGCCAGCAGCTCTCCATCCCGAGGGGGGAGCACAGATACGCAGTATTTT.

There are many counts of this clonotype. The V call is TRBV4-2, the J call TRBJ2-1, with 7 positions matching TRBD2. The CDR3 has 13 amino acids. Germline V gene data show CDR1 as LGHNA and CDR2 as YNFKEQ. The V segment lost 1 base and the J segment 8 bases; nucleotides outside the gene matches: 2. CDR3 sequence reads: CASSQGGGDEQFF. The CDR3 DNA follows: TGTGCCAGCAGCCAAGGCGGGGGAGATGAGCAGTTCTTC.

The chain carries TRBV7-2 and TRBJ2-1; a possible D gene is TRBD2 (6 bases). The germline V gene has CDR1 SGHTA and CDR2 FQGNSA. Trimming stripped 8 bases from V and 0 bases from J, with 14 bases between. This CDR3 region has 15 residues. The CDR3 reads CASGPSVSSYNEQFF. The CDR3 DNA follows: TGTGCCAGCGGCCCTAGCGTAAGCTCCTACAATGAGCAGTTCTTC.

On this clonotype: A junction boundary mismatches the germline segment, possibly from a read error. This chain connects TRBV5-1 to TRBJ2-7, with D possibly being TRBD2 (5 bases). The CDR3 is 14 amino acids. Germline assignment: CDR1 SGHRS and CDR2 YFSETQ. CDR3 sequence reads: CASNLRVAPYEQYF. The CDR3 nucleotides read TGCGCCAGCAACTTGAGGGTGGCCCCCTACGAGCAGTACTTC.

The count of this clonotype is one. The rearrangement uses TRBV29-1 and TRBJ2-3; TRBD2 matches 11 bases. CDR3 size: 12 residues. Germline CDR1 is SQVTM and CDR2 is ANQGSEA. With V trimmed by 7 bases and J by 9 bases, 6 bases remained unmatched. The chain's CDR3 is CSAHSGGATQYF. The CDR3 DNA is TGCAGCGCCCATAGCGGGGGGGCAACGCAGTATTTT.

This clonotype appeared a few times. This sequence joins TRBV20-1 and TRBJ1-4; D gene ambiguous. Germline CDR1 and CDR2: DFQATT and SNEGSKA (reference sequence). There are 15 residues in the CDR3. V was clipped by 3 bases and J by 1 base, with 12 bases between them. The CDR3 sequence: CSARAPGGTNEKLFF. The CDR3 DNA reads TGCAGTGCTAGGGCCCCGGGAGGAACTAATGAAAAACTGTTTTTT.

The CDR3 is CSVGGGRAANTEAFF. For the CDR3, the DNA is TGCAGCGTTGGGGGGGGACGGGCAGCGAACACTGAAGCTTTCTTT. This rearrangement joins TRBV29-1 to TRBJ1-1; D perhaps matches TRBD1 (5 bases). V shed 4 bases and J shed 1 base, with 16 bases lying between them. Germline CDR1 and CDR2: SQVTM and ANQGSEA. The length of the CDR3 is 15 residues.

The rearrangement uses TRBV28 and TRBJ2-3; 9 nucleotides agree with TRBD2. CDR1 is MDHEN and CDR2 is SYDVKM in the germline V gene. The CDR3 runs 17 residues. V dropped 4 bases and J dropped 6; count of bases not matched to a gene: 14. The CDR3 bases are TGTGCCAGCAGTTGGGTTTGGCTAGCGGGGTGGATGGATACGCAGTATTTT. Amino acids: CASSWVWLAGWMDTQYF. Based on the CDR3 plus reference TRBV28 and TRBJ2-3, the full variable domain is DVKVTQSSRYLVKRTGEKVFLECVQDMDHENMFWYRQDPGLGLRLIYFSYDVKMKEKGDIPEGYSVSREKKERFSLILESASTNQTSMYLCASSWVWLAGWMDTQYFGPGTRLTVL.

This clonotype was detected many times. The CDR3 loop reads CASSRGYSPLHF. CDR3 bases: TGCGCCAGCAGCAGGGGTTATTCACCCCTCCACTTT. This chain joins TRBV4-1 and TRBJ1-6, with D possibly being TRBD1 (5 bases). The CDR3 is made up of 12 amino acids. The germline V and J ends were trimmed by 5 bases and 8 bases, with 7 bases remaining between them. CDR1 MGHRA and CDR2 YSYEKL come from the germline V gene.

The V gene is TRBV7-9, the J gene TRBJ2-7, with 8 positions matching TRBD2. Germline assignment: CDR1 SEHNR and CDR2 FQNEAQ (reference sequence). The V gene end was trimmed by 1 base and the J gene end by 3 bases; junction bases not matched to a gene: 8. The CDR3 consists of 16 residues. The chain's CDR3 is CASSLGVRAGDYEQYF. The DNA of the CDR3 is TGTGCCAGCAGCTTAGGGGTGAGAGCGGGAGACTACGAGCAGTACTTC.

This clonotype was seen only once. This chain connects TRBV3-1 to TRBJ1-1; possible D gene TRBD1, 5 bases. CDR1 is LGHDT and CDR2 is YNNKEL in the germline V gene (reference sequence). This CDR3 comprises 16 residues. V shed 1 base and J shed 0 bases, with 12 bases lying between them. The CDR3 nucleotides read TGTGCCAGCAGCCAAGGGGGCAGGTTCTTGAACACTGAAGCTTTCTTT. Translating gives CASSQGGRFLNTEAFF.

This clonotype was seen more than once but under ten times. This chain uses TRBV4-3 with TRBJ2-1; 7 nucleotides agree with TRBD2. There are 16 residues in the CDR3. Germline V gene data show CDR1 as LGHNA and CDR2 as YSLEER. The trim removed 1 base at V and 7 bases at J, leaving 10 bases unmatched. CDR3 in amino acids: CASSQVRAGAQNEQFF. The CDR3 DNA follows: TGCGCCAGCAGCCAAGTTCGGGCGGGAGCGCAGAATGAGCAGTTCTTC.

CDR3 sequence (DNA): TGTGCCAGCGCTACTCGGGATACGATCGGCTACACCTTC. As protein: CASATRDTIGYTF. V and J are TRBV2 and TRBJ1-2; no definite D call. CDR1 is SNHLY and CDR2 is FYNNEI in the germline V gene. Between the trimmed V and J ends, which lost 8 bases and 8 bases, there was a span of 18 bases. CDR3 length: 13 residues.

This clonotype appeared once. V is TRBV29-1 and J is TRBJ2-7; possibly TRBD2 for D (6 bases). CDR1 is SQVTM, CDR2 ANQGSEA, per germline. V dropped 3 bases and J dropped 5 bases, with 17 bases sitting between them. The CDR3 runs to 14 residues. In DNA form, the CDR3 reads TGCAGCGTTGAGGTGGGGGGTCCCTTCCACGAGCAGTACTTC. Translated: CSVEVGGPFHEQYF.

This clonotype was observed a few times. The chain combines TRBV12-3 or TRBV12-4 with TRBJ2-5, with D perhaps matching TRBD2 (5 bases). V lost 7 bases and J 6 bases, leaving 9 bases between the germline ends. CDR3 length: 11 amino acids. The DNA for the CDR3 is TGTGCCAGCACCATCGGGAAGACCCAGTACTTC. This sequence encodes CASTIGKTQYF.

This chain connects TRBV10-3 to TRBJ1-2, with D unclear. From germline, CDR1 is ENHRY and CDR2 SYGVKD. The CDR3 is 13 amino acids. V gave up 3 bases and J gave up 6 bases, with 11 bases separating them. The CDR3 reads CAISDRGSDGYTF. DNA for the CDR3: TGTGCCATCAGTGATCGGGGATCGGATGGCTACACCTTC.

This chain connects TRBV3-1 to TRBJ2-7, with TRBD2 matching over 8 bases. J was trimmed by 0 bases and V by 1 base; bases with no gene match: 11. This CDR3 contains 18 residues. CDR1 LGHDT and CDR2 YNNKEL come from the germline V gene (reference sequence). CDR3 loop: CASSQVRSSGFRSYEQYF. The CDR3 region has the DNA TGTGCCAGCAGCCAAGTTCGCTCTAGCGGGTTTCGCTCCTACGAGCAGTACTTC.

This rearrangement joins TRBV11-2 to TRBJ2-3, with D perhaps TRBD2 (6 bases). The CDR3 length is 17 residues. Deletions cut 3 bases from V and 1 base from J, with 17 bases between. The germline gives CDR1 SGHAT, CDR2 FQNNGV. CDR3 DNA: TGTGCCAGCAGCTTGCAAGATAGACTAGTAGGCACAGATACGCAGTATTTT. Translation: CASSLQDRLVGTDTQYF.

This clonotype was detected ten times or more. J is TRBJ1-5 and V is TRBV12-3 or TRBV12-4; D is ambiguous. The CDR3 length is 14 residues. Trimming cost V 5 bases and J 6 bases, with 14 bases left between them. The CDR3 coding sequence is TGTGCCAGCAGTCCCGGGTATTCCAGTCAGCCCCAGCATTTT. It yields the protein CASSPGYSSQPQHF.

On this clonotype: Germline and junction disagree at one end, which may indicate a read error. V is TRBV25-1 and J is TRBJ2-5; D possibly matches TRBD1 or TRBD2 (5 bases each). Germline CDR1 reads MGHDK; CDR2 reads SYGVNS. The CDR3 consists of 15 residues. The CDR3 here is CANSEGVGVQETQYF. The CDR3 coding sequence is TGTGCCAACAGTGAAGGGGTGGGGGTCCAAGAGACCCAGTACTTC.

This clonotype was observed a handful of times. J is TRBJ1-1 and V is TRBV5-1, with 8 nucleotides matching TRBD1. From germline, CDR1 is SGHRS and CDR2 YFSETQ. The V segment lost 5 bases and the J segment 1 base; nucleotides outside the gene matches: 1. The CDR3 loop spans 13 amino acids. CDR3 nucleotide sequence: TGCGCCAGCAGACAGGGGGAGAACACTGAAGCTTTCTTT. It encodes CASRQGENTEAFF.